Listed here are 18 T cell receptor beta chains from one sample, sequenced in a study of regulatory T cells in long-lasting Graves disease. Libraries of TCR beta came from iRepertoire HTBI primers plus Arm-PCR of CDR3 regions. TCRdb recomputed calls from the multiplex PCR reads with MiXCR, one row per CDR3 protein. The table has roughly 440,000 distinct CDR3 sequences, about a sixth seen once; the top ten hold around a quarter. Regarding time point: newly diagnosed GD, antithyroid drugs for less than 3 months. The TCR library was made from RNA that had been extracted from PBMCs in TRIzol. This sample was shared with a second study, whose subject was T cells in Graves' hyperthyroidism and ophthalmopathy.

The specimen was peripheral blood mononuclear cells (PBMCs), collected at new diagnosis, from a patient treated with antithyroid drugs. The receptor set was obtained from a woman between 18 and 29 years old with Graves disease.

This clonotype has at least ten counts. The chain employs TRBV11-2 and TRBJ2-1; 8 nucleotides line up with TRBD2. Germline lookup yields CDR1 SGHAT and CDR2 FQNNGV. After removal of 5 bases from V and 2 bases from J, the junction contained 5 bases not matched to a gene. There are 15 residues in the CDR3. CDR3 amino acids: CASSPLAGTYNEQFF. As DNA, the CDR3 is TGTGCCAGCAGCCCATTAGCGGGAACCTACAATGAGCAGTTCTTC.

The chain carries TRBV6-1 and TRBJ2-7; 7 bases fit TRBD1. This CDR3 region has 16 residues. Trimming took 5 bases from V and 6 from J; bases not matched to a gene: 16. Germline V gene data show CDR1 as MNHNS and CDR2 as SASEGT. The CDR3 region is CASSKPRQGALPEQYF. In DNA form, the CDR3 reads TGTGCCAGCAGTAAGCCCAGACAGGGTGCACTGCCCGAGCAGTACTTC.

This clonotype has ten or more counts. The gene calls are TRBV20-1 and TRBJ2-3; 7 bases agree with TRBD2. CDR1 is DFQATT, CDR2 SNEGSKA, per germline (reference sequence). V dropped 6 bases and J dropped 1; count of bases not matched to a gene: 4. The CDR3 covers 13 residues. The CDR3 nucleotides are TGCAGTGCCTATACTAGCGGCACAGATACGCAGTATTTT. Translation: CSAYTSGTDTQYF.

Concerning this clonotype itself: Because the CDR3's place on the DNA is in doubt, the DNA is left out and the CDR3 is given as listed by TCRdb. V gene TRBV7-3 combines with J gene TRBJ2-1; the listed D gene, TRBD1, was not tested against the DNA. Inclusive of both ends, the CDR3 amounts to 20 amino acids. Germline CDR1 reads SGHTA; CDR2 reads FQGTGA. The CDR3 sequence is CASSLSGEYGYTFGSGTQYF.

This clonotype has just a few counts. V gene TRBV9 combines with J gene TRBJ2-1, with TRBD2 as a possible D gene (6 bases). The CDR3 extends over 15 amino acids. Germline lookup yields CDR1 SGDLS and CDR2 YYNGEE. V was pared by 4 bases and J by 6 bases, with 17 bases between. This chain's CDR3 is CASSTDGLAFNEQFF. In DNA form, the CDR3 reads TGTGCCAGCAGCACAGATGGGCTAGCGTTCAATGAGCAGTTCTTC.

A word on this clonotype: This may come from a read error, since a much larger clone is one base off. A read error is likely, as this CDR3 ends without the conserved phenylalanine or tryptophan. The V gene is TRBV7-2, the J gene TRBJ2-3; D unclear. Germline CDR1 is SGHTA and CDR2 is FQGNSA. The CDR3 is made up of 13 amino acids. V lost 5 bases and J 3 bases, leaving 9 bases between the germline ends. CDR3 region: CASSPDPTDTQYL. Written as DNA, the CDR3 is TGTGCCAGCAGCCCGGACCCTACAGATACGCAGTATCTT.

By share, this clonotype counts as medium-sized (0.01 to 0.1%). The chain combines TRBV11-2 with TRBJ2-7; the match to TRBD2 covers 10 bases. Trimming took 5 bases from V and 3 from J; bases not matched to a gene: 4. This CDR3 comprises 14 residues. The germline gives CDR1 SGHAT, CDR2 FQNNGV. Written as DNA, the CDR3 is TGTGCCAGCAGCGTAATAGCGGGAGGCTACGAGCAGTACTTC. Translating gives CASSVIAGGYEQYF.

This clonotype was found many times. This chain links TRBV11-3 with TRBJ1-6, with D uncertain. With 4 bases removed from V and 11 bases from J, the gap between germline ends came to 18 bases. CDR1 and CDR2 from the germline V gene are SGHNT and YENEEA. The CDR3 has 15 amino acids. The CDR3 sequence is CASSSRAEKFAPLHF. The CDR3, as DNA: TGTGCCAGCAGCTCCCGGGCCGAGAAATTCGCACCCCTCCACTTT.

This clonotype has at least ten counts. The CDR3 bases are TGTGCCAGTTTAGCGGGAGATTGGTCCAATGAGCAGTTCTTC. This sequence encodes CASLAGDWSNEQFF. The V gene is TRBV2, the J gene TRBJ2-1, with 9 bases matching TRBD2. The CDR3 spans 14 residues. Germline V lookup: CDR1 SNHLY, CDR2 FYNNEI. With V trimmed by 9 bases and J by 6 bases, 9 bases remained unmatched.

This clonotype was seen at least ten times. The chain carries TRBV28 and TRBJ2-1; 7 bases agree with TRBD1. V trimming: 4 bases; J trimming: 2 bases; junction bases outside the gene matches: 8. The germline CDR1 and CDR2 sequences are MDHEN and SYDVKM. There are 16 residues in the CDR3. The CDR3 region is CASSSGGQITYNEQFF. CDR3 coding DNA: TGTGCCAGCAGTTCAGGGGGACAGATAACCTACAATGAGCAGTTCTTC.

This clonotype has a count of ten or more. The chain combines TRBV28 with TRBJ2-7; tentatively, D is TRBD1 (6 bases). The CDR3 totals 12 residues. V was pared by 9 bases and J by 3 bases, with 12 bases between. The V gene's germline CDR1 is MDHEN and CDR2 SYDVKM. The CDR3 bases are TGTGCCAGTGGACAGTTTAGCTACGAGCAGTACTTC. Translation gives CASGQFSYEQYF.

The V call is TRBV20-1, the J call TRBJ2-7; 11 bases agree with TRBD2. Germline trimming cut 5 bases from V and 4 bases from J; bases unmatched to any gene: 10. Germline V gene data show CDR1 as DFQATT and CDR2 as SNEGSKA (reference sequence). The CDR3 is 15 amino acids. CDR3 amino acids: CSASSGRPLVYEQYF. In DNA, the CDR3 is TGCAGTGCTTCTAGCGGGAGGCCCCTAGTGTACGAGCAGTACTTC.

This clonotype was seen a handful of times. The chain recombines TRBV18 with TRBJ1-6; perhaps TRBD1 as D (6 bases). Trimming shortened V by 2 bases and J by 9 bases, and 14 bases separated the two germline ends. This CDR3 is 15 amino acids long. Germline loops: CDR1 KGHSH, CDR2 LQKENI. The CDR3 sequence is CASSPLDSEVSPLHF. DNA for the CDR3: TGTGCCAGCTCACCATTGGACAGTGAAGTTTCACCCCTCCACTTT.

This clonotype was observed a handful of times. V gene TRBV4-2 combines with J gene TRBJ1-6; the match to TRBD1 covers 8 bases. CDR1 and CDR2 from the germline V gene are LGHNA and YNFKEQ. The J segment lost 10 bases and the V segment lost 4 bases, leaving 9 bases of the junction unmatched. The CDR3 is made up of 15 amino acids. The CDR3 region is CASSRGQGSISPLHF. In DNA form, the CDR3 reads TGTGCCAGCAGCCGCGGACAGGGATCAATATCACCCCTCCACTTT.

Concerning this clonotype itself: A much more abundant neighbour one base away suggests this may be a read error. This sequence joins TRBV12-3 or TRBV12-4 and TRBJ2-3, with 8 nucleotides matching TRBD1. The J call is doubtful: the DNA matches TRBJ2-1 better. There are 16 residues in the CDR3. This CDR3 reads CASSPRGLRLIYEQFF. The CDR3 region has the DNA TGTGCCAGCAGTCCCAGGGGGCTTCGTTTAATCTACGAGCAGTTCTTC.

A few counts support this clonotype. The rearrangement joins TRBV9 to TRBJ2-7, with 8 bases fitting TRBD1. V lost 2 bases to trimming and J lost 6 bases; unmatched junction nucleotides: 7. The length of the CDR3 is 14 residues. CDR1 and CDR2 (germline): SGDLS, YYNGEE. The chain's CDR3 is CASSVTTDRVEQYF. The CDR3, as DNA: TGTGCCAGCAGCGTCACTACGGACAGGGTCGAGCAGTACTTC.

This sequence joins TRBV6-5 and TRBJ2-3; TRBD2 agrees at 11 bases. Germline trimming cut 4 bases from V and 4 bases from J; bases unmatched to any gene: 4. The CDR3 runs to 15 residues. Germline loops: CDR1 MNHEY, CDR2 SVGAGI. The CDR3 spells CASSLAGGGPDTQYF. DNA for the CDR3: TGTGCCAGCAGTTTAGCGGGAGGGGGGCCAGATACGCAGTATTTT.

This clonotype was seen more than once but under ten times. Being one base from a much bigger clone, this may be a read error. This chain uses TRBV28 with TRBJ1-1; the D is unclear. Per the germline V gene, CDR1 is MDHEN and CDR2 is SYDVKM. The CDR3 sequence is 13 residues long. The CDR3: CASSFTGNTGAFF. Here the CDR3 DNA reads TGTGCCAGCAGTTTTACCGGGAACACTGGAGCTTTCTTT. Drawing the rest from reference TRBV28 and TRBJ1-1, the complete variable domain is DVKVTQSSRYLVKRTGEKVFLECVQDMDHENMFWYRQDPGLGLRLIYFSYDVKMKEKGDIPEGYSVSREKKERFSLILESASTNQTSMYLCASSFTGNTGAFFGQGTRLTVV.